The sequence of this T cell receptor (beta chain) was determined in a study of control samples from healthy donors and cancer patients. TCRdb's table, derived via immunoSEQ multiplex PCR, lists solely in-frame clones and lacks some. The top ten clones hold approximately 3% of a sample with about 140,000 clones, 75% to 95% of them seen once. V lost 4 bases and J 6 bases, leaving 16 bases between the germline ends. The CDR3 is 15 amino acids. Germline V CDR1 and CDR2: SGHRS, YFSETQ. The TCR sequence derives from a man aged 25 to 45 in good health. The V and J genes are TRBV5-1 and TRBJ2-2; no definite D call. The specimen was blood. CDR3 DNA sequence: TGCGCCAGCAGCCCAGACGGTAGGGATGCCGGGGAGCTGTTTTTT. Its translation is CASSPDGRDAGELFF. Full variable domain (outside the CDR3, taken from reference TRBV5-1 and TRBJ2-2): KAGVTQTPRYLIKTRGQQVTLSCSPISGHRSVSWYQQTPGQGLQFLFEYFSETQRNKGNFPGRFSGRQFSNSRSEMNVSTLELGDSALYLCASSPDGRDAGELFFGEGSRLTVL.